The 15 T cell receptor beta chains below were found in one sample sequenced in a study of T cells after yellow fever vaccination. TCRdb re-called the 5' RACE reads through MiXCR, storing one row per CDR3 protein. This table has 50,000 or so distinct CDR3 sequences, roughly 7.3% appearing once. This specimen was CD8+ T cells sorted from PBMCs, taken less than 18 days after the first yellow fever vaccination. The receptors here all came from a man aged 18 to 30 who received the YFV17D yellow fever vaccine.

This clonotype was picked up many times. This chain uses TRBV15 with TRBJ1-4; D may be TRBD1 (6 bases). The germline V gene has CDR1 LNHNV and CDR2 YYDKDF (reference sequence). The CDR3 length is 15 residues. Trimming shortened V by 0 bases and J by 4 bases, and 9 bases separated the two germline ends. CDR3 nucleotide sequence: TGTGCCACCAGCAGAGATGCCAGGGGTAATGAAAAACTGTTTTTT. Residues: CATSRDARGNEKLFF. The full variable domain, completed using reference TRBV15 and TRBJ1-4, is DAMVIQNPRYQVTQFGKPVTLSCSQTLNHNVMYWYQQKSSQAPKLLFHYYDKDFNNEADTPDNFQSRRPNTSFCFLDIRSPGLGDTAMYLCATSRDARGNEKLFFGSGTQLSVL.

This clonotype was counted at least ten times. The chain employs TRBV25-1 and TRBJ1-2; TRBD1 matches 8 bases. The CDR3 covers 13 residues. The trim removed 9 bases at V and 3 bases at J, leaving 6 bases unmatched. The germline V gene has CDR1 MGHDK and CDR2 SYGVNS. This CDR3 is CARNGQGDYGYTF. CDR3 DNA sequence: TGTGCCAGAAATGGACAGGGAGACTATGGCTACACCTTC.

This clonotype was seen ten or more times. The V call is TRBV7-8, the J call TRBJ2-2, with D unclear. The germline CDR1 and CDR2 sequences are SGHVS and FQNEAQ. Trimming removed 2 bases at V and 5 bases at J, with 9 bases between. This CDR3 has 14 residues. The CDR3 DNA is TGTGCCAGCAGCTTACTGGGCGTGACCGGGGAGCTGTTTTTT. Residues: CASSLLGVTGELFF.

This clonotype was counted ten times or more. The V gene is TRBV12-3 or TRBV12-4, the J gene TRBJ2-1; perhaps TRBD2 as D (6 bases). Trimming took off 3 bases at V and 4 bases at J, with 10 bases between the two ends. The CDR3 runs 14 residues. The CDR3 sequence is CASSLGGLYNEQFF. CDR3 nucleotide sequence: TGTGCCAGCAGTTTGGGGGGACTGTACAATGAGCAGTTCTTC.

CDR3 DNA: TGCGCCAGCAGCACCGACGGGAGCTCCTACAATGAGCAGTTCTTC. As protein: CASSTDGSSYNEQFF. V gene TRBV5-1 combines with J gene TRBJ2-1; weak D call: TRBD2 (6 bases). This CDR3 is 15 amino acids long. With 4 bases removed from V and 0 bases from J, the gap between germline ends came to 11 bases. From germline, CDR1 is SGHRS and CDR2 YFSETQ.

This clonotype came up many times. The chain combines TRBV4-1 with TRBJ2-1; D may match TRBD1 or TRBD2 (7 bases each). CDR1 and CDR2 (germline): MGHRA, YSYEKL. Trimming removed 1 base from V and 7 bases from J, with 14 bases in between. This CDR3 has 15 residues. Written as DNA, the CDR3 is TGCGCCAGCAGCCAAGTCCGGCAGGGGGGGAATGAGCAGTTCTTC. The encoded protein is CASSQVRQGGNEQFF.

Ten or more counts support this clonotype. CDR3 region: CASSEEGGVNYGYTF. The CDR3 DNA sequence: TGTGCCAGCAGTGAAGAAGGGGGAGTTAACTATGGCTACACCTTC. J is TRBJ1-2 and V is TRBV2; D is possibly TRBD1 (6 bases). V lost 1 base and J lost 1, with 10 bases in between. Germline CDR1 is SNHLY and CDR2 is FYNNEI. The CDR3 has 15 amino acids.

This clonotype was observed many times. The chain's CDR3 is CASSPPRAGSNSPLHF. The CDR3 nucleotides are TGCGCCAGCAGCCCTCCGAGGGCAGGATCTAATTCACCCCTCCACTTT. The chain carries TRBV5-1 and TRBJ1-6; D not resolved. Germline CDR1 SGHRS, CDR2 YFSETQ. This CDR3 spans 16 amino acids. Trimming shortened V by 4 bases and J by 6 bases, and 17 bases separated the two germline ends.

This clonotype was counted ten times or more. The rearrangement uses TRBV5-1 and TRBJ2-2; D tentatively reads TRBD1 or TRBD2 (5 bases each). Trimming pared 3 bases from V and 7 bases from J, leaving 13 bases between. Germline CDR1 reads SGHRS; CDR2 reads YFSETQ. This CDR3 has 14 residues. The chain's CDR3 is CASSSRGEGGELFF. CDR3 coding DNA: TGCGCCAGCAGCTCGAGGGGAGAGGGCGGGGAGCTGTTTTTT.

This clonotype was counted at least ten times. V usage is TRBV6-1 and J usage is TRBJ2-7; 8 bases match TRBD1. CDR3 length equals 13 residues. The V gene end was trimmed by 5 bases and the J gene end by 2 bases; junction bases not matched to a gene: 2. In germline, CDR1 is MNHNS, CDR2 SASEGT. The CDR3, as DNA: TGTGCCAGCAGTCCGACAGGGGCCTACGAGCAGTACGTC. It encodes CASSPTGAYEQYV.

There are many counts of this clonotype. This chain links TRBV6-4 with TRBJ2-3, with 8 nucleotides matching TRBD2. Germline CDR1 reads MRHNA; CDR2 reads SNTAGT. The V and J ends lost 3 bases and 1 base, in that order; junction bases with no gene match: 3. This CDR3 region has 15 residues. As DNA, the CDR3 is TGTGCCAGCAGTGAGGGTAGCGGGGGCACAGATACGCAGTATTTT. Its protein is CASSEGSGGTDTQYF.

This rearrangement joins TRBV5-1 to TRBJ2-2; 10 positions match TRBD2. Germline-derived CDR1 and CDR2 are SGHRS and YFSETQ. V gave up 4 bases and J gave up 4 bases; unmatched junction bases: 4. There are 15 residues in the CDR3. The CDR3 sequence is CASSPSGGGTGELFF. DNA of the CDR3: TGCGCCAGCAGCCCCAGCGGGGGGGGCACCGGGGAGCTGTTTTTT.

The chain is built from TRBV11-1 and TRBJ2-5; tentative D call: TRBD2 (6 bases). CDR1 is SGHAT, CDR2 FQDESV, per germline (reference sequence). The germline V and J ends were trimmed by 10 bases and 0 bases, with 33 bases remaining between them. The CDR3 has 20 amino acids. CDR3 DNA sequence: TGTGCCATCACCTTATTAAGCGACACGCCGGGACTCCTATACCAAGAGACCCAGTACTTC. This translates into CAITLLSDTPGLLYQETQYF.

This clonotype was counted between two and nine times. The genes are TRBV4-1 and TRBJ2-7; D remains ambiguous. Trimming took off 2 bases at V and 3 bases at J, with 8 bases between the two ends. Germline CDR1 MGHRA, CDR2 YSYEKL. CDR3 size: 13 residues. The CDR3 loop is CASSQKDGYEQYF. CDR3 DNA sequence: TGCGCCAGCAGCCAAAAAGACGGCTACGAGCAGTACTTC.

This clonotype was picked up many times. This rearrangement joins TRBV10-3 to TRBJ2-2, with 7 bases lining up with TRBD1. The junction had 5 bases not matched to a gene; V was cut back by 9 bases and J by 1 base. Germline V gives CDR1 ENHRY, CDR2 SYGVKD. The CDR3 runs 14 residues. CDR3 residues: CAITTGLNTGELFF. The CDR3 DNA reads TGTGCCATTACGACAGGGCTGAACACCGGGGAGCTGTTTTTT.